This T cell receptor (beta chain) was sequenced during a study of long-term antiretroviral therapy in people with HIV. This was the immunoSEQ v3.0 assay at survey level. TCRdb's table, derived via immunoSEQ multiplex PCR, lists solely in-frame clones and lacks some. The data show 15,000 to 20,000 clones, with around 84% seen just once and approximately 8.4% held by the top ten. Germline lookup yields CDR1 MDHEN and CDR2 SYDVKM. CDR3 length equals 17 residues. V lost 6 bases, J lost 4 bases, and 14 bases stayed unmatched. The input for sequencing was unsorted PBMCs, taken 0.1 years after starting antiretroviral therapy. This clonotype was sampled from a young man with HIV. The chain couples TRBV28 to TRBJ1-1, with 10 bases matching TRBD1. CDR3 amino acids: CASSQTGGEYWGTEAFF. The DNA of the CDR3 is TGTGCCAGCAGCCAGACAGGGGGCGAGTATTGGGGCACTGAAGCTTTCTTT.